These T cell receptor beta chains were read from a single sample in a study of identical twins. In TCRdb, the 5' RACE reads were re-called with MiXCR into one record per CDR3 protein. There are about 520,000 distinct CDR3 sequences in the sample; approximately 22% occur only once, and 0.91% lies in the top ten. These data were also reused for a study on T cells expressing NK-cell markers.

Sequencing used CD4+ T cells sorted from blood. The receptor source for this set is a woman aged 18-29 years in good health. Each CDR3 is given with its conserved first and last residue. D genes are given only for firm matches. Clone size is shown for a subset of rows, as once, few, many or a class of expanded clone.

few	TRBV4-3	TRBJ2-7	.	CASSQVAGKGSYEQYF	TGCGCCAGCAGCCAAGTTGCGGGTAAGGGCTCCTACGAGCAGTACTTC
few	TRBV5-6	TRBJ2-6	.	CASSFEASGANVLTF	TGTGCCAGCAGCTTTGAGGCCTCTGGGGCCAACGTCCTGACTTTC
.	TRBV12-2	TRBJ2-3	.	CANRDSPSTDTQYF	TGTGCGAATCGAGACTCTCCTAGCACAGATACGCAGTATTTT
.	TRBV10-2	TRBJ2-3	.	CASSEWSYTQYF	TGCGCCAGCAGTGAGTGGTCCTATACGCAGTATTTT
.	TRBV19	TRBJ1-2	TRBD1	CASSITGQGYYGYTF	TGTGCCAGTAGTATCACGGGACAGGGGTACTATGGCTACACCTTC
.	TRBV7-2	TRBJ2-2	.	CASSLVTSTGELFF	TGTGCCAGCAGCTTAGTGACGTCGACCGGGGAGCTGTTTTTT
few	TRBV6-2/TRBV6-3	TRBJ2-7	TRBD2	CASSYSGGRTEQYF	TGTGCCAGCAGTTACTCGGGCGGGAGAACCGAGCAGTACTTC
.	TRBV5-4	TRBJ2-1	.	CASSSARDLRGGNEQFF	TGTGCCAGCAGCTCTGCTAGGGACTTGAGAGGCGGTAATGAGCAGTTCTTC
few	TRBV5-5	TRBJ1-6	TRBD1	CASSYRDRGSMGSPLHF	TGTGCCAGCAGCTACCGGGACAGGGGCTCGATGGGATCACCCCTCCACTTT
.	TRBV20-1	TRBJ2-7	TRBD1	CSANGQGATNAYEQYF	TGCAGTGCCAATGGACAGGGAGCAACTAACGCCTACGAGCAGTACTTC
many	TRBV7-2	TRBJ2-1	.	CASSLAFRDYNEQFF	TGTGCCAGCAGCTTAGCCTTCCGGGACTACAATGAGCAGTTCTTC
.	TRBV27	TRBJ2-3	.	CASSIRAADTQYF	TGTGCCAGCAGTATACGGGCGGCAGATACGCAGTATTTT
.	TRBV5-1	TRBJ2-1	.	CASSLIPTNEQFF	TGCGCCAGCAGCTTGATCCCTACGAATGAGCAGTTCTTC
.	TRBV7-2	TRBJ2-1	.	CASSLSRVREQFF	TGTGCCAGCAGCTTATCCCGGGTCAGAGAGCAGTTCTTC
once	TRBV9	TRBJ2-3	.	CASSASGTSGDTQYF	TGTGCCAGCAGCGCCTCCGGGACATCAGGTGATACGCAGTATTTT
many	TRBV5-1	TRBJ2-1	TRBD2	CASSSGLVRQSSYNEQFF	TGCGCCAGCAGCTCGGGACTAGTGAGACAGAGCTCCTACAATGAGCAGTTCTTC
many	TRBV27	TRBJ1-1	.	CASSLTGPNTEAFF	TGTGCCAGCAGTCTAACAGGGCCGAACACTGAAGCTTTCTTT
.	TRBV18	TRBJ1-2	.	CASSPPPGLTYGYTF	TGTGCCAGCTCACCGCCGCCAGGGTTAACTTATGGCTACACCTTC
few	TRBV4-2	TRBJ1-5	.	CASSQDGGRQQPQHF	TGTGCCAGCAGCCAAGATGGAGGTAGGCAACAGCCCCAGCATTTT
.	TRBV9	TRBJ2-7	.	CASSGGGDLLEQYF	TGTGCCAGCAGCGGGGGCGGGGACTTACTGGAGCAGTACTTC
many	TRBV10-1	TRBJ1-4	TRBD1	CASSLGTGVNEKLFF	TGCGCCAGCAGCCTCGGGACAGGAGTTAATGAAAAACTGTTTTTT
many	TRBV20-1	TRBJ2-1	.	CSAMAGALNEQFF	TGCAGTGCTATGGCGGGGGCCCTTAATGAGCAGTTCTTC
.	TRBV29-1	TRBJ2-3	.	CSAVPFTDTQYF	TGCAGCGCGGTACCATTTACAGATACGCAGTATTTT
few	TRBV5-1	TRBJ1-2	.	CASSRSREDGYGYTF	TGCGCCAGCAGCCGTTCAAGGGAGGACGGCTATGGCTACACCTTC
many	TRBV20-1	TRBJ2-3	.	CSATGAADTDTQYF	TGCAGTGCTACGGGCGCGGCAGATACAGATACGCAGTATTTT
.	TRBV6-1	TRBJ2-5	.	CASSPPWSRWGETQYF	TGTGCCAGCAGCCCACCCTGGTCCCGCTGGGGGGAGACCCAGTACTTC